These 17 T cell receptor beta chains came from one sample sequenced in a study of CD8+ T cells in alopecia areata. RNA was extracted and reverse transcribed into cDNA as the sequencing template. Sequencing was performed with immunoSEQ multiplex PCR; in TCRdb, only in-frame clones are kept and a portion is missing. Of fewer than 250,000 clones listed, roughly two fifths are singletons. Indicated treatment: oral pan-JAK inhibitor, 5-10 mg twice daily. Sequenced material: CD4+ T cells sorted from blood, taken at approximately week 30, from a patient treated with tofacitinib. These receptors were collected from a human donor with alopecia areata.

This clone was observed a few times. This chain connects TRBV28 to TRBJ2-7; TRBD1 matches 8 bases. Trimming cost V 6 bases and J 2 bases; bases outside gene matches: 6. The CDR3 length is 14 residues. Germline-derived CDR1 and CDR2 are MDHEN and SYDVKM. The DNA of the CDR3 is TGTGCCAGCAGCTCTCCAGGGGGCACCTACGAGCAGTACTTC. Amino acid sequence: CASSSPGGTYEQYF.

This clone was observed a few times. This rearrangement joins TRBV5-1 to TRBJ2-7; D is unresolved. The germline CDR1 and CDR2 sequences are SGHRS and YFSETQ. CDR3 length: 12 amino acids. V was pared by 0 bases and J by 5 bases, with 6 bases between. The CDR3: CASSLGSHEQYF. CDR3 coding DNA: TGCGCCAGCAGCTTGGGATCCCACGAGCAGTACTTC.

This clone was detected a few times. The chain employs TRBV10-3 and TRBJ1-1, with unresolved D. Germline V gene lookup returns CDR1 ENHRY and CDR2 SYGVKD. The CDR3 is 13 amino acids. Trimming cost V 11 bases and J 2 bases, with 15 bases left between them. CDR3 region: CASQRASNTEAFF. CDR3 DNA sequence: TGTGCCTCCCAGAGAGCATCAAACACTGAAGCTTTCTTT.

This clone has just a few counts. The V gene is TRBV6-6, the J gene TRBJ1-5; 7 nucleotides line up with TRBD1. The CDR3 consists of 13 residues. V lost 2 bases and J lost 5; bases outside the gene matches: 0. CDR1 and CDR2 from the germline V gene are MNHNY and SVGAGI (reference sequence). CDR3 amino acids: CASSYDRDQPQHF. The CDR3 nucleotides are TGTGCCAGCAGTTACGACAGGGATCAGCCCCAGCATTTT.

The CDR3 DNA reads as TGTGCCAGCAGTTTAAGGCGGCTACGGGCAACTAATGAAAAACTGTTTTTT. It specifies CASSLRRLRATNEKLFF. The chain is built from TRBV27 and TRBJ1-4; no definite D call. With 2 bases removed from V and 0 bases from J, the gap between germline ends came to 13 bases. This CDR3 spans 17 amino acids. CDR1 MNHEY and CDR2 SMNVEV come from the germline V gene (reference sequence).

This chain uses TRBV30 with TRBJ1-5; a possible D gene is TRBD1 (5 bases). This CDR3 has 13 residues. Per germline, CDR1 GTSNPN and CDR2 SVGIG (reference sequence). V was clipped by 3 bases and J by 4 bases, with 10 bases between them. For the CDR3, the DNA is TGTGCCTGGAGCAGGGAAGATAATCAGCCCCAGCATTTT. It specifies CAWSREDNQPQHF.

The rearrangement joins TRBV9 to TRBJ2-7; no reliable D call. The CDR3 extends over 14 amino acids. Deletions cut 0 bases from V and 0 bases from J, with 7 bases between. The germline gives CDR1 SGDLS, CDR2 YYNGEE. CDR3 sequence: CASSVGANSYEQYF. In DNA form, the CDR3 reads TGTGCCAGCAGCGTAGGGGCCAACTCCTACGAGCAGTACTTC.

The chain employs TRBV9 and TRBJ1-1; the D gene is possibly TRBD1 (6 bases). Germline V gives CDR1 SGDLS, CDR2 YYNGEE. The CDR3 loop spans 15 amino acids. V was shortened by 4 bases and J by 5 bases, with 18 bases between the two germline ends. Here the CDR3 DNA reads TGTGCCAGCAGCCCTCGCACTACACAGGGTACTGAAGCTTTCTTT. It translates to CASSPRTTQGTEAFF.

This chain joins TRBV29-1 and TRBJ1-1; D unclear. The germline gives CDR1 SQVTM, CDR2 ANQGSEA. The ends were cut back, 7 bases at V and 0 bases at J, with 9 bases in the middle. This CDR3 is 12 amino acids long. This CDR3 reads CSGTSMNTEAFF. The DNA for the CDR3 is TGCAGCGGGACTTCAATGAACACTGAAGCTTTCTTT.

This clone showed up many times. CDR3 nucleotide sequence: TGTGCCAGCAAACCTTTGATCCTAGCGGGAGGGCCGAAGGGTAAAAATGAGCAGTTCTTC. The encoded protein is CASKPLILAGGPKGKNEQFF. The genes are TRBV19 and TRBJ2-1, with 12 bases matching TRBD2. The germline V gene encodes CDR1 LNHDA and CDR2 SQIVND (reference sequence). CDR3 length: 20 amino acids. The trim removed 9 bases at V and 7 bases at J, leaving 25 bases unmatched.

The chain combines TRBV4-1 with TRBJ1-5; no reliable D call. CDR1 and CDR2 (germline): MGHRA, YSYEKL. V was clipped by 0 bases and J by 3 bases, with 9 bases between them. The CDR3 has 15 amino acids. The DNA of the CDR3 is TGCGCCAGCAGCCAAGATAGTCAGCTCAATCAGCCCCAGCATTTT. It translates to CASSQDSQLNQPQHF.

The rearrangement uses TRBV2 and TRBJ2-3; a possible D gene is TRBD2 (5 bases). V was pared by 1 base and J by 0 bases, with 11 bases between. This CDR3 contains 16 residues. The germline gives CDR1 SNHLY, CDR2 FYNNEI. The CDR3 region has the DNA TGTGCCAGCAGTGAAGTCAAGCGGACCAGCACAGATACGCAGTATTTT. This gives the protein CASSEVKRTSTDTQYF. The full variable domain, its missing parts supplied by reference TRBV2 and TRBJ2-3, is EPEVTQTPSHQVTQMGQEVILRCVPISNHLYFYWYRQILGQKVEFLVSFYNNEISEKSEIFDDQFSVERPDGSNFTLKIRSTKLEDSAMYFCASSEVKRTSTDTQYFGPGTRLTVL.

V usage is TRBV4-1 and J usage is TRBJ1-1; D remains unclear. CDR3 size: 15 residues. With 0 bases removed from V and 1 base from J, the gap between germline ends came to 9 bases. From germline, CDR1 is MGHRA and CDR2 YSYEKL. The CDR3 nucleotides read TGCGCCAGCAGCCAAGAGAGGGTATCGAACACTGAAGCTTTCTTT. It codes for CASSQERVSNTEAFF.

The chain combines TRBV5-6 with TRBJ2-7; D ambiguous. Germline CDR1 and CDR2: SGHDT and YYEEEE. The CDR3 sequence is 12 residues long. Trimming took off 2 bases at V and 4 bases at J, with 7 bases between the two ends. DNA of the CDR3: TGTGCCAGCAGCTTCGCAGAGTACGAGCAGTACTTC. Its protein product is CASSFAEYEQYF.

The chain is built from TRBV30 and TRBJ2-4; 7 nucleotides line up with TRBD2. Losses at the gene ends were 6 bases for V and 5 bases for J; bases not matched to a gene: 10. The CDR3 is made up of 14 amino acids. CDR1 and CDR2 (germline): GTSNPN, SVGIG (reference sequence). The CDR3: CACLGRGSENIQYF. In DNA form, the CDR3 reads TGTGCCTGCTTGGGGAGGGGATCGGAAAACATTCAGTACTTC.

In its sample, this clone was seen a few times. The chain carries TRBV7-6 and TRBJ1-1, with a weak D call TRBD1 (5 bases). The germline gives CDR1 SGHVS, CDR2 FNYEAQ. This CDR3 region has 14 residues. Trimming removed 5 bases at V and 1 base at J, with 11 bases between. CDR3 protein: CASSPQGSNTEAFF. The CDR3 DNA reads TGTGCCAGCAGCCCGCAGGGCTCGAACACTGAAGCTTTCTTT. Together with reference TRBV7-6 and TRBJ1-1, the CDR3 gives the full variable domain: GAGVSQSPRYKVTKRGQDVALRCDPISGHVSLYWYRQALGQGPEFLTYFNYEAQQDKSGLPNDRFSAERPEGSISTLTIQRTEQRDSAMYRCASSPQGSNTEAFFGQGTRLTVV.

J is TRBJ2-7 and V is TRBV15; D uncertain. Germline V gene lookup returns CDR1 LNHNV and CDR2 YYDKDF (reference sequence). The CDR3 spans 12 residues. Trimming removed 3 bases at V and 3 bases at J, with 6 bases between. DNA of the CDR3: TGTGCCACCAGCAGCCTCAGCTACGAGCAGTACTTC. Translating it yields CATSSLSYEQYF. Filled out from reference TRBV15 and TRBJ2-7, the complete variable domain reads DAMVIQNPRYQVTQFGKPVTLSCSQTLNHNVMYWYQQKSSQAPKLLFHYYDKDFNNEADTPDNFQSRRPNTSFCFLDIRSPGLGDTAMYLCATSSLSYEQYFGPGTRLTVT.